The present entry profiles one T cell receptor beta chain with its context. Taking its sample share into account, this clonotype is medium-sized (0.01 to 0.1%). The antigen this receptor binds is unknown. Base qualities are missing; no much larger clone stands one base away. The data stem from a study of prognosis after radiotherapy for stage I lung cancer (dated by TCRdb to the early 2020s). Looking at the study overall: Between early 2018 and early 2019, roughly 19 patients with stage I NSCLC were enrolled in Nanjing, China. Newly diagnosed primary stage I lung tumors were present in 14 to 15 patients, and oligometastatic NSCLC after surgical resection of the primary tumor was present in a few patients. About 20% of the 19 patients developed distant metastases after SBRT, at a median of roughly seven months; the other 15 showed no significant progression. In every patient, SBRT was given without any concurrent therapy. A total of around 40 blood samples from 20 or so patients were sequenced, with one sample obtained before and one obtained after SBRT for each patient. The cohort included about 12 men and more than 5 women, with a median age of around 70 years and a range of about 50 to 84 years. On tumor histology, about 12 patients had adenocarcinoma and several had squamous cell carcinoma. The study profiled peripheral blood TCR beta repertoires from stage I NSCLC patients before and after stereotactic body radiotherapy and related them to distant failure. All patients were considered medically inoperable, owing to comorbidities in about 13 and refusal of surgery in several. SBRT was delivered in 3 to 5 fractions with a biologically effective dose of at least 100 Gy, and image-guided IMRT or VMAT was used for delivery.

What the authors observed across the whole study: The study was limited by the small cohort and short follow-up, and independent validation of the study findings is required. Post-SBRT Shannon entropy and its change from baseline were lower in patients who developed distant metastases; baseline Shannon entropy was not associated with metastases. TRBV and TRBJ usage frequencies reportedly differed by metastasis status, in two V genes at baseline and in some 10 V and two J genes after SBRT. After SBRT, the count of unique TCR clones dropped from a median of roughly 10,000 beforehand to about 7,000 afterward (Wilcoxon paired P=0.011). Tumor specificity of expanded TCR clones was not determined. No adjustment for multiple comparisons was applied to any of the reported P values.

V and J are truncated by 6 bases and 5 bases respectively, leaving an intervening sequence of 11 bases. The germline V gene encodes CDR1 DFQATT and CDR2 SNEGSKA (reference sequence). The cysteine opens and the phenylalanine closes a CDR3 of 12 amino acids. Just CDR3 DNA is preserved here, 36 bases in frame from base 1. A history of other malignancies or of prior chemotherapy or radiotherapy was absent in all patients, and node-negative disease was shown on CT and PET/CT in all patients. About 6 milliliters of peripheral venous blood were drawn into EDTA tubes at each of two time points. Ficoll-Paque Plus density-gradient centrifugation was used to isolate PBMCs. Right after collection, samples were kept at -80 degrees C until analysis. The TCR beta CDR3 region was amplified from genomic DNA by two rounds of multiplex PCR. The first PCR round used primers specific to each TRBV and TRBJ gene, and the primer sequences were filed in Chinese patent CN105087789A. Universal primers were used in the second PCR round. The Roche High Pure PCR Template Preparation Kit was used to extract genomic DNA from the frozen PBMCs. Paired-end sequencing with 151 bp reads was performed on the libraries using an Illumina HiSeq 3000. In the original analysis: CutAdapt was used to remove raw reads lacking the multiplex PCR primer sequences. High-quality paired reads were merged into contigs with PEAR. MiXCR assigned TRB V, D and J gene segments to each contig by aligning to reference sequences. To remove sequencing errors, CDR3 sequences were clustered according to base quality and sequence similarity. Shannon entropy, normalized by the natural log of the productive TCR sequence number, served as the measure of diversity. Clonality was computed as one minus the ratio of Shannon entropy to the natural log of the number of unique clonotypes. Using the Youden index from ROC curves, the researchers picked the repertoire-metric cut-offs for progression-free survival, and all analyses were carried out in R 3.5.3. In TCRdb, the public reads were trimmed at Q25 with fastp and aligned with MiXCR, with productive beta chains retained. Rows are combined by CDR3 protein, so each entry shows the most common genes and DNA. These V and J calls are TCRdb output, not the study's own analysis. For this sample the table gives around 12,000 distinct CDR3 sequences, of which 45% to 65% were detected only once. The ten largest clones take up approximately 6.5% of the sample.

This clonotype was obtained from a donor at least 50 years old with non-small cell lung cancer. The sequences come from PBMCs, collected before or after stereotactic body radiation therapy (not recorded which). Recombination connected TRBV20-1 to TRBJ2-1; no D gene call is confident. The DNA sequence follows: TGCAGTGCCGTAAAGGTCCACAATGAGCAGTTCTTC. It is translated as CSAVKVHNEQFF.